A single TCR beta chain is shown here with its context. Germline V gene sequence: CDR1 SGHAT, CDR2 FQNNGV. The CDR3 totals 14 residues. J was trimmed by 7 bases and V by 5 bases; bases with no gene match: 9. This specimen belongs to a study of blood T cell repertoires in COVID-19. Background on the study: The origin of the acute and convalescent COVID-19 samples was the United States, Italy and Spain.

Sequencing was performed with immunoSEQ multiplex PCR; in TCRdb, only in-frame clones are kept and a portion is missing. The sample holds around 260,000 clones, around nine tenths seen once. The chain links TRBV11-2 to TRBJ2-5, with TRBD2 matching over 8 bases. The sample was peripheral blood. The receptor was derived from a man in his forties who had recovered from COVID-19. In nucleotides, the CDR3 is TGTGCCAGCAGCGAAGCGGGGGAGGGCGGGACCCAGTACTTC. Amino acid sequence: CASSEAGEGGTQYF.